The TCR beta chain described here comes from a study of blood T cell repertoires in COVID-19. Study-wide background: In Cohort 3, a recovered donor had either two negative PCRs, clearance, or symptom resolution.

The protocol was immunoSEQ multiplex PCR, while the TCRdb copy is restricted to in-frame clones and leaves out a portion. The profile shows approximately 250,000 clones, around 89% of them singletons. The CDR3 sequence is 18 residues long. Germline CDR1 SGHNT, CDR2 YYREEE (reference sequence). V gave up 4 bases and J gave up 0 bases, with 22 bases separating them. The sequenced sample consisted of PBMCs or T cells enriched from blood (not recorded which). This chain links TRBV5-4 with TRBJ1-2, with unresolved D. This sequence was found in a woman aged 55-75 years in a cohort exposed to, infected with or recovered from COVID-19 (not recorded which). The CDR3: CASSVPFWREGTNYGYTF. The CDR3 DNA reads as TGTGCCAGCAGCGTACCCTTTTGGAGGGAGGGCACTAACTATGGCTACACCTTC.